The T cell receptor (beta chain) described here comes from a study of human T cells and chemical hapten exposure. V was clipped by 3 bases and J by 14 bases; unmatched bases: 1. This CDR3 comprises 10 residues. Per the germline V gene, CDR1 is SQVTM and CDR2 is ANQGSEA. Time point of the sample: patch test 3, about 24 weeks after DPC sensitization. The treatment denotes: therapeutic diphenylcyclopropenone sensitization with weekly scalp DPC. Single cDNA molecules in the library carried unique molecular identifiers attached during preparation. In TCRdb, the RACE reads were re-called with MiXCR into one record per CDR3 protein. The sample has under 200,000 distinct CDR3 sequences; around a quarter are singletons. Overall study findings and caveats: TCRs exceeding 1 in 1000 frequency stayed unchanged with DPC sensitization.

About this clonotype: Its matching antigen is unknown.

V gene TRBV29-1 combines with J gene TRBJ2-1, with 10 bases lining up with TRBD1. The clonotype was recovered from a woman aged 18-29 years with alopecia areata. Some clones in this sample may be carry-over from other donors' samples. The sample here was whole blood, taken in connection with sensitization to the hapten diphenylcyclopropenone (DPC). The CDR3 sequence: CSVEDRGEFF. The CDR3 DNA reads as TGCAGCGTTGAGGACAGGGGGGAGTTCTTC.